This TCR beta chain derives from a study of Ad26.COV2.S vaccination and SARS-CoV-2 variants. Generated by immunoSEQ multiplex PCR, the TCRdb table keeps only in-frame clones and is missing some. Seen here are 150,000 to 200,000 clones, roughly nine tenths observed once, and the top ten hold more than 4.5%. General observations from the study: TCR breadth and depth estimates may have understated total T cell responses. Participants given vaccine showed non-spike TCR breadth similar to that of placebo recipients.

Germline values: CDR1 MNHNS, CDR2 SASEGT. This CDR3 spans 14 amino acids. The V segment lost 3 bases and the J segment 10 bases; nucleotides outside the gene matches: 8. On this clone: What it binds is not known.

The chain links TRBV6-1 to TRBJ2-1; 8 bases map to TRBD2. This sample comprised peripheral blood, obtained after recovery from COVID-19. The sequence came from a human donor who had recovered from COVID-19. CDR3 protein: CASSDPGLAGEQFF. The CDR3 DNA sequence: TGTGCCAGCAGTGACCCCGGACTAGCAGGGGAGCAGTTCTTC.